One sample yielded the 16 T cell receptor beta chains listed below, sequenced in a study of CD8 T cells in Susac syndrome. When the RNA was reverse transcribed, random hexamers were used with an input of 0.5 to 1 ug. TCRdb independently ran MiXCR on the immunoSEQ multiplex PCR reads; one entry per CDR3 protein. In the table there are 95,000 to 150,000 distinct CDR3 sequences, around 94% of which are singletons. Source material: CD8+ T cells from PBMCs. These TCRs come from a human donor with Susac syndrome.

The chain joins TRBV13 to TRBJ2-4; D is ambiguous. Germline loops: CDR1 PRHDT, CDR2 FYEKMQ (reference sequence). This CDR3 comprises 15 residues. Trimming took off 2 bases at V and 0 bases at J, with 8 bases between the two ends. The CDR3 DNA sequence: TGTGCCAGCAGCTTAACAGCCCTAGCCAAAAACATTCAGTACTTC. Translation gives CASSLTALAKNIQYF. Full variable domain (outside the CDR3, taken from reference TRBV13 and TRBJ2-4): AAGVIQSPRHLIKEKRETATLKCYPIPRHDTVYWYQQGPGQDPQFLISFYEKMQSDKGSIPDRFSAQQFSDYHSELNMSSLELGDSALYFCASSLTALAKNIQYFGAGTRLSVL.

The chain combines TRBV14 with TRBJ2-7; D possibly corresponds to TRBD2 (5 bases). The CDR3 runs to 13 residues. Germline-derived CDR1 and CDR2 are SGHDN and FVKESK. The V gene lost 4 bases and the J gene lost 9 bases, with 16 bases spanning the gap. CDR3 sequence reads: CASSREGRAGQYF. DNA of the CDR3: TGTGCCAGCAGCCGCGAAGGGCGGGCGGGGCAGTACTTC.

V gene TRBV7-2 combines with J gene TRBJ1-1; tentative D call: TRBD1 (5 bases). Germline V gene lookup returns CDR1 SGHTA and CDR2 FQGNSA. Trimming took off 5 bases at V and 7 bases at J, with 14 bases between the two ends. The CDR3 extends over 13 amino acids. CDR3 loop: CASSLVTGGEAFF. In DNA form, the CDR3 reads TGTGCCAGCAGCCTGGTTACAGGCGGTGAAGCTTTCTTT.

The genes are TRBV29-1 and TRBJ1-2, with D uncertain. Deletions cut 5 bases from V and 3 bases from J, with 22 bases between. The length of the CDR3 is 16 residues. The germline V gene has CDR1 SQVTM and CDR2 ANQGSEA. The chain's CDR3 is CSVSGDLQEAYYGYTF. The CDR3 DNA reads as TGCAGCGTTAGCGGCGACCTCCAGGAGGCCTACTATGGCTACACCTTC.

The genes are TRBV19 and TRBJ2-7; D possibly matches TRBD1 or TRBD2 (6 bases each). The CDR3 sequence is 13 residues long. The germline V gene has CDR1 LNHDA and CDR2 SQIVND (reference sequence). Between the trimmed V and J ends, which lost 4 bases and 7 bases, there was a span of 14 bases. The CDR3 sequence: CASSSGGLREQYF. The DNA of the CDR3 is TGTGCCAGTAGTAGTGGGGGGCTGAGGGAGCAGTACTTC. Drawing the rest from reference TRBV19 and TRBJ2-7, the complete variable domain is DGGITQSPKYLFRKEGQNVTLSCEQNLNHDAMYWYRQDPGQGLRLIYYSQIVNDFQKGDIAEGYSVSREKKESFPLTVTSAQKNPTAFYLCASSSGGLREQYFGPGTRLTVT.

The rearrangement links TRBV20-1 to TRBJ2-1; possible D gene TRBD2, 6 bases. Trimming took off 5 bases at V and 2 bases at J, with 16 bases between the two ends. The V gene's germline CDR1 is DFQATT and CDR2 SNEGSKA (reference sequence). This CDR3 is built from 15 residues. The CDR3 coding sequence is TGCAGTGCTTACTCTCGGCGGGAAACCTACAATGAGCAGTTCTTC. Protein product: CSAYSRRETYNEQFF.

This clonotype was detected once. The chain couples TRBV14 to TRBJ1-2, with D perhaps matching TRBD1 (6 bases). Germline V gene sequence: CDR1 SGHDN, CDR2 FVKESK. The CDR3 totals 16 residues. The ends were cut back, 0 bases at V and 5 bases at J, with 16 bases in the middle. This CDR3 reads CASSQDLRGVKYGYTF. The CDR3 DNA is TGTGCCAGCAGCCAAGACCTGAGGGGGGTGAAATATGGCTACACCTTC.

The gene calls are TRBV12-3 or TRBV12-4 and TRBJ1-2, with unresolved D. Trimming removed 5 bases at V and 0 bases at J, with 13 bases between. The CDR3 has 15 amino acids. The CDR3 DNA sequence: TGTGCCAGCAGTCCCGGCCCGGCCCCTAACTATGGCTACACCTTC. This encodes CASSPGPAPNYGYTF.

The chain employs TRBV9 and TRBJ1-6; a possible D gene is TRBD1 (6 bases). CDR1 and CDR2 from the germline V gene are SGDLS and YYNGEE. The CDR3 runs 15 residues. The V end lost 3 bases, the J end lost 9 bases, and 16 bases lay between the germline ends. The CDR3 coding sequence is TGTGCCAGCAGCGCCCAGACAGGTCTCGGTTCACCCCTCCACTTT. Translation gives CASSAQTGLGSPLHF.

The chain is built from TRBV29-1 and TRBJ2-7; D may be TRBD2 (5 bases). In germline, CDR1 is SQVTM, CDR2 ANQGSEA. This CDR3 has 12 amino acids. V was trimmed by 4 bases and J by 4 bases, leaving 11 bases between them. The DNA for the CDR3 is TGCAGCGTTGGACTACCCCTGTACGAGCAGTACTTC. It codes for CSVGLPLYEQYF.

This clonotype was seen more than once but under ten times. This rearrangement joins TRBV27 to TRBJ2-7; the match to TRBD1 covers 7 bases. Germline values: CDR1 MNHEY, CDR2 SMNVEV (reference sequence). The CDR3 is 13 amino acids. V lost 5 bases and J lost 3; bases outside the gene matches: 4. The CDR3 spells CASSPTGSYEQYF. The CDR3 DNA sequence: TGTGCCAGCAGTCCGACAGGGAGCTACGAGCAGTACTTC.

The chain links TRBV20-1 to TRBJ2-7; 9 bases fit TRBD2. Germline V gene data show CDR1 as DFQATT and CDR2 as SNEGSKA (reference sequence). J lost 2 bases, V lost 3 bases, and 5 bases had no gene match. The CDR3 has 14 amino acids. The CDR3 DNA reads as TGCAGTGCTAGCTCCGGGACTAGCACCTACGAGCAGTACTTC. It yields the protein CSASSGTSTYEQYF.

This CDR3 is CASSIQQAGPNNEQFF. The CDR3 coding sequence is TGTGCCAGCAGTATCCAGCAAGCGGGGCCCAACAATGAGCAGTTCTTC. The V gene is TRBV6-2 or TRBV6-3, the J gene TRBJ2-1; 7 bases fit TRBD2. J gave up 5 bases and V 5 bases, and 12 bases lay outside the gene matches. The CDR3 totals 16 residues. Germline V gives CDR1 MNHEY, CDR2 SVGEGT.

V and J are TRBV29-1 and TRBJ2-2, with D uncertain. V was clipped by 3 bases and J by 5 bases, with 7 bases between them. The CDR3 consists of 12 residues. Per germline, CDR1 SQVTM and CDR2 ANQGSEA. The CDR3 DNA follows: TGCAGCGTTGATCTGGGGACCGGGGAGCTGTTTTTT. Protein sequence: CSVDLGTGELFF.

The rearrangement uses TRBV5-4 and TRBJ1-1; TRBD1 is a possible D gene (5 bases). The CDR3 runs 13 residues. Trimming removed 4 bases from V and 6 bases from J, with 13 bases in between. CDR1 and CDR2 from the germline V gene are SGHNT and YYREEE (reference sequence). The CDR3 sequence is CASSQGRVPEAFF. CDR3 sequence (DNA): TGTGCCAGCAGCCAGGGAAGGGTCCCTGAAGCTTTCTTT.

V gene TRBV27 combines with J gene TRBJ2-7, with a weak D call TRBD1 (6 bases). V lost 7 bases to trimming and J lost 4 bases, with 11 bases between them. This CDR3 is built from 12 residues. Germline assignment: CDR1 MNHEY and CDR2 SMNVEV (reference sequence). The CDR3 is CASTLRGYEQYF. Here the CDR3 DNA reads TGTGCCAGCACCCTGAGGGGGTACGAGCAGTACTTC.